A selection of T cell receptor beta chains follows, all from one sample in a study of shared clonotypes between healthy human individuals. The data were produced by immunoSEQ multiplex PCR, yet TCRdb's version contains in-frame clones alone and is incomplete. This table holds about 1.5 million clones, roughly 97% found once. The sample was naive CD4+ T cells sorted from blood. The receptor set was obtained from a man between 25 and 39 years old in good health. CDR3s include the opening cysteine and the closing phenylalanine or tryptophan. Each record gives: clone size, D gene, V gene, J gene, CDR3 DNA, CDR3 protein. D genes are given only for firm matches. Some rows mark clone size as missing; the rest say once, few, many or name a class of expanded clone.

-	-	TRBV5-5	TRBJ1-3	TGTGCCAGCAGGCGGTGGGTCAGCTCTGGAAACACCATATATTTT	CASRRWVSSGNTIYF
-	-	TRBV18	TRBJ2-7	TGTGCCAGCTCACCACGTATAAGCGACACCATCTACGAGCAGTACTTC	CASSPRISDTIYEQYF
-	-	TRBV28	TRBJ1-5	TGTGCCAGCCGAACGGGGGGCTATGGGGGAATTAATCAGCCCCAGCATTTT	CASRTGGYGGINQPQHF
-	-	TRBV12-2	TRBJ2-1	TGTGCAAGTCGCTTAACTGTCGCCCCAACTAGCGGGATAAACAATGAGCAGTTCTTC	CASRLTVAPTSGINNEQFF
-	TRBD1	TRBV28	TRBJ1-5	TGTGCCAGCAGTTTAGCGGGACAGGGGATTGTTGATAGCAATCAGCCCCAGCATTTT	CASSLAGQGIVDSNQPQHF
-	-	TRBV27	TRBJ2-5	TGTGCCAGCGCGGCGGGGAAGGCCTTTCGAGAGACCCAGTACTTC	CASAAGKAFRETQYF
-	-	TRBV27	TRBJ1-4	TGTGCCAGCAGTCCCCAATCCCCCTCAAATGAAAAACTGTTTTTT	CASSPQSPSNEKLFF
-	-	TRBV10-3	TRBJ2-3	TGTGCCATCGGAGACAGCGGTTCCACAGATACGCAGTATTTT	CAIGDSGSTDTQYF
-	TRBD2	TRBV5-4	TRBJ2-3	TGTGCCAGCAGCTTGGGACTAGCGGGAGCTCCGGATACGCAGTATTTT	CASSLGLAGAPDTQYF
once	-	TRBV5-1	TRBJ2-5	TGCGCCAGCAGCCTCTCACCCAACCAACCACTGTTGGAGACCCAGTACTTC	CASSLSPNQPLLETQYF
-	-	TRBV10-1	TRBJ2-1	TGCGCCAGCAGTGAGTCCCGGAAACCCAATGAGCAGTTCTTC	CASSESRKPNEQFF
-	-	TRBV27	TRBJ2-2	TGTGCCAGCAGTTTGTCAGGGATTGACACCGGGGAGCTGTTTTTT	CASSLSGIDTGELFF